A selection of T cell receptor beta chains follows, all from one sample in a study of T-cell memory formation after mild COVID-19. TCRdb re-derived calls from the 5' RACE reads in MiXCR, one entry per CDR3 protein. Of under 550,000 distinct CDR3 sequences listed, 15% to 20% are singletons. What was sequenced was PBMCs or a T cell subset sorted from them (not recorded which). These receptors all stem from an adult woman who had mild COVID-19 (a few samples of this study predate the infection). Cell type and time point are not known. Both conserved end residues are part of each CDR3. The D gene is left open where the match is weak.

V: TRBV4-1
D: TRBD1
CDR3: CASSQAPDREKNIQYF

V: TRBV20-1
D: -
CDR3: CSITRPSGFTDTQYF

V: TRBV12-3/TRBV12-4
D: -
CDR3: CASKPRGGYEKLFF

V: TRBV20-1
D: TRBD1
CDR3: CSANGQGRSPLHF

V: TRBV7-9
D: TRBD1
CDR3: CASSLGDRYGYTF

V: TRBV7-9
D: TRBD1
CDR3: CASSSGTVLYEQYF

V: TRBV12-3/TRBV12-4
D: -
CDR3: CASSLRGVRVFEQYF

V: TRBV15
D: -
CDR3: CATSRDREGPHEQYF

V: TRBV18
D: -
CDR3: CASSPGTRFLNEQFF

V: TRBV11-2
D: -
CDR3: CASSFDRAGNEQFF

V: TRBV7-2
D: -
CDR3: CASSLVRAGDEQFF

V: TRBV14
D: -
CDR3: CASSAWAGVPSDYEQYF

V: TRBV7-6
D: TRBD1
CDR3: CASSPLLGQGKANTEAFF

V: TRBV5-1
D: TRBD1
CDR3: CASSPTGGGMYEQFF

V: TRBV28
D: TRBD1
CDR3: CATQGDGVHQPQHF

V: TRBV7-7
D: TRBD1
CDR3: CASSLGQGAQVQYF

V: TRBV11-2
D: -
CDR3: CASSLVGLEGDQFF

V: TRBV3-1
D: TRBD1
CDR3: CASSVTGGLSSYEQYF

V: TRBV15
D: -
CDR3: CATSAQDFFYQPQHF

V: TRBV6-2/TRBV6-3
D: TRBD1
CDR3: CASRKRQGARSEQFF

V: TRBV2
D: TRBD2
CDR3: CASSVLRTSGNTDTQYF

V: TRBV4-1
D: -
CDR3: CASSHPTVNTEAFF

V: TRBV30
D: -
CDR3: CAWGETGELFF

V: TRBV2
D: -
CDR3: CASSPRQNSPLHF

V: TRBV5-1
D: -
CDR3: CASSVRTYPYEQYF

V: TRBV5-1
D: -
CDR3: CASSMTQGVDGYTF

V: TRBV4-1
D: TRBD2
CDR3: CASSQPAGGWDTGELFF

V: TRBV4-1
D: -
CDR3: CASSQGRGLEAFF

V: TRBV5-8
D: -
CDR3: CASSRGHLNTEAFF

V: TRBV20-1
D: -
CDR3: CSARDGRVAFF

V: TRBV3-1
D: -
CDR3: CASSHLDSYTF

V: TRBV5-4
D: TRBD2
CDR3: CASSLEGLAGAYEQYF

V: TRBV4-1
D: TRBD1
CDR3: CASSQYTGTVEAFF

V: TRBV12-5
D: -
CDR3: CASGFVGGNTGELFF

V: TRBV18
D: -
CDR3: CASSPGRPLGEAFF

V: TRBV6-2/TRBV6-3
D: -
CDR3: CASSYSGGPTYEQYF

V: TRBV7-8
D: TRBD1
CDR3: CASSQKGGTGNTGELFF